This T cell receptor beta chain was retrieved from a study of regulatory T cells in long-lasting Graves disease. Time point specified: newly diagnosed GD, antithyroid drugs for less than 3 months. Preparation of the TCR library used RNA extracted from PBMCs. Each patient gave 8.5 to 10 milliliters of EDTA-anticoagulated peripheral blood. The germline V gene has CDR1 ENHRY and CDR2 SYGVKD. The V segment lost 8 bases and the J segment 5 bases; nucleotides outside the gene matches: 5. The CDR3 has 14 amino acids. Arm-PCR of CDR3 regions and iRepertoire HTBI primers were the basis on which TCR beta libraries were built. Authors' analysis steps: Identified across the samples were 50 to 70 TRBV segments and around 14 TRBJ segments. Using its own MiXCR run on the multiplex PCR reads, TCRdb lists one record per CDR3 protein. These V and J calls rely on TCRdb rather than the paper's analysis. The repertoire holds a few hundred thousand distinct CDR3 sequences, with 12% as singletons.

These data are also associated with another study on T cells in Graves' hyperthyroidism and ophthalmopathy. That work adds: Model predictions of ophthalmopathy came a median around 6.5 months before onset.

The receptor comes from a woman aged 18-35 years with Graves disease. The J gene is TRBJ2-7, the V gene TRBV10-3; 14 bases align to TRBD2. Sequencing was performed on peripheral blood mononuclear cells (PBMCs), taken at new diagnosis, from a patient treated with antithyroid drugs. The CDR3 protein is CAIGTSGSLDEQYF. The CDR3 coding sequence is TGTGCCATCGGGACTAGCGGGAGTCTCGACGAGCAGTACTTC.